A selection of T cell receptor beta chains follows, all from one sample in a study of blood T cell repertoires in COVID-19. Profiled with immunoSEQ multiplex PCR; TCRdb holds only in-frame clones, not every one. The sample lists 200,000 to 250,000 clones; roughly 89% were seen once. The specimen sequenced was PBMCs or T cells enriched from blood (not recorded which). The receptors come from a woman aged 40 to 50 with acute COVID-19. The CDR3 runs from the conserved cysteine through the conserved F or W. D genes are given only for firm matches. Some rows have no size entry. The others give once, few or many, or a class for an expanded clone.

D gene,J gene,CDR3 length,clone size,V gene,CDR3 protein,CDR3 DNA
.,TRBJ1-2,14,.,TRBV27,CASRAGRQSGGYTF,TGTGCCAGCCGAGCCGGGAGGCAGTCGGGAGGCTACACCTTC
.,TRBJ1-2,15,.,TRBV23-1,CASSQNLTPRRGYTF,TGCGCCAGCAGTCAAAACCTAACCCCCCGTCGGGGCTACACCTTC
.,TRBJ1-1,15,.,TRBV7-2,CASSLGGLSITEAFF,TGTGCCAGCAGCTTAGGAGGGCTTTCAATCACTGAAGCTTTCTTT
.,TRBJ1-2,12,once,TRBV5-6,CASSSTSYGYTF,TGTGCCAGCAGCTCGACATCATATGGCTACACCTTC
TRBD1,TRBJ1-1,16,once,TRBV5-8,CASSIGTGVMNTEAFF,TGTGCCAGCAGCATTGGGACAGGGGTTATGAACACTGAAGCTTTCTTT
.,TRBJ1-1,14,.,TRBV5-5,CASSPPGGTPEAFF,TGTGCCAGCAGCCCTCCAGGAGGGACCCCTGAAGCTTTCTTT
TRBD2,TRBJ2-1,15,once,TRBV5-1,CASSLTSGGYNEQFF,TGCGCCAGCAGCCTGACTAGCGGGGGGTACAATGAGCAGTTCTTC
TRBD2,TRBJ2-3,15,.,TRBV4-1,CASSPQGTSGDTQYF,TGCGCCAGCAGCCCTCAGGGCACTAGCGGAGATACGCAGTATTTT
.,TRBJ2-1,14,.,TRBV18,CASSPRGSYNEQFF,TGTGCCAGCTCACCAAGGGGATCCTACAATGAGCAGTTCTTC
.,TRBJ1-2,13,.,TRBV6-5,CASSRGSNYGYTF,TGTGCCAGCAGTAGAGGATCTAACTATGGCTACACCTTC
.,TRBJ1-1,14,.,TRBV4-1,CASRVGQPNTEAFF,TGCGCCAGCAGAGTAGGACAGCCGAACACTGAAGCTTTCTTT
.,TRBJ1-1,15,.,TRBV5-1,CASSYDFGMNTEAFF,TGCGCCAGCAGCTACGACTTCGGGATGAACACTGAAGCTTTCTTT